Each of the 8 T cell receptor beta chains below was sequenced from the same sample in a study of T-cell reconstitution after alpha-beta-depleted transplantation in children (dated by TCRdb to about 2016). Receptors were amplified or captured by PCR. TCRdb lists the instrument as Illumina HiSeq 2500. TCR library preparation used molecular barcoding, with unique molecular identifiers applied to normalize quantification of the TCRbeta repertoire. TCRdb trimmed the raw reads at Q25, called clones with MiXCR and kept productive beta chains. When rows share a CDR3 protein, they turn into one entry using the most common DNA and genes. The sample contains around 200,000 distinct CDR3 sequences, approximately 6.6% of them found a single time. The ten most abundant clones make up over 2.5% of the sample. This specimen was PBMCs from the stem cell graft donor, taken from the stem cell graft. The receptors come from a human donor who donated a stem cell graft to a child with Wiskott-Aldrich syndrome.

This clonotype showed up many times. CDR3 amino acids: CASSLMPVNTGELFF. The CDR3 DNA sequence: TGCGCCAGCAGCTTGATGCCGGTGAACACCGGGGAGCTGTTTTTT. The chain carries TRBV5-1 and TRBJ2-2, with D hard to call. Germline CDR1 and CDR2: SGHRS and YFSETQ. With 1 base removed from V and 1 base from J, the gap between germline ends came to 8 bases. The CDR3 length is 15 residues.

This clonotype was picked up many times. The rearrangement uses TRBV15 and TRBJ2-5; D ambiguous. CDR3 length: 12 residues. Trimming took 5 bases from V and 1 from J, leaving 5 bases between them. CDR1 is LNHNV and CDR2 is YYDKDF in the germline V gene (reference sequence). The CDR3 coding sequence is TGTGCCACCAGCCGCGGCCAAGAGACCCAGTACTTC. Residues: CATSRGQETQYF.

This clonotype was counted at least ten times. The chain links TRBV9 to TRBJ2-3; 7 bases agree with TRBD1. Germline assignment: CDR1 SGDLS and CDR2 YYNGEE. V dropped 4 bases and J dropped 2; count of bases not matched to a gene: 4. The CDR3 sequence is 14 residues long. Written as DNA, the CDR3 is TGTGCCAGCAGCCAAGGGACAGCCACAGATACGCAGTATTTT. As protein: CASSQGTATDTQYF.

This clonotype has ten or more counts. V usage is TRBV12-3 or TRBV12-4 and J usage is TRBJ1-2, with D unclear. The CDR3 extends over 12 amino acids. The V and J ends lost 5 bases and 1 base respectively, with 5 bases between them. This CDR3 is CASSGDNYGYTF. The CDR3 DNA reads as TGTGCCAGCAGTGGGGATAACTATGGCTACACCTTC.

This clonotype was found many times. This chain connects TRBV5-1 to TRBJ1-6; D unresolved. Germline V CDR1 and CDR2: SGHRS, YFSETQ. Trimming stripped 4 bases from V and 4 bases from J, with 6 bases between. CDR3 length: 13 residues. The CDR3 sequence: CASSEAYNSPLHF. DNA for the CDR3: TGCGCCAGCAGCGAGGCTTATAATTCACCCCTCCACTTT.

This clonotype was detected many times. The DNA of the CDR3 is TGTGCCAGCAGCTTAGGAGCGGGGGGGGAGACCCAGTACTTC. This sequence encodes CASSLGAGGETQYF. The chain links TRBV11-2 to TRBJ2-5; 10 nucleotides agree with TRBD2. Germline lookup yields CDR1 SGHAT and CDR2 FQNNGV. The V segment lost 1 base and the J segment 5 bases; nucleotides outside the gene matches: 1. This CDR3 contains 14 residues.

In this sample, this clonotype turned up many times. The genes are TRBV29-1 and TRBJ1-1, with TRBD1 matching 7 bases. Germline CDR1 and CDR2: SQVTM and ANQGSEA. The CDR3 loop spans 14 amino acids. Trimming took 7 bases from V and 2 from J; bases not matched to a gene: 10. In nucleotides, the CDR3 is TGCAGCGCCTTCGGACAGGTAGGAAACACTGAAGCTTTCTTT. Protein: CSAFGQVGNTEAFF.

This clonotype was seen repeatedly, ten times or more. This chain joins TRBV7-2 and TRBJ2-7; a possible D gene is TRBD2 (6 bases). CDR1 is SGHTA, CDR2 FQGNSA, per germline. Trimming shortened V by 4 bases and J by 0 bases, and 13 bases separated the two germline ends. CDR3 length: 15 residues. In DNA, the CDR3 is TGTGCCAGCAGCTACGGACTACCAAGCTCCTACGAGCAGTACTTC. It codes for CASSYGLPSSYEQYF.